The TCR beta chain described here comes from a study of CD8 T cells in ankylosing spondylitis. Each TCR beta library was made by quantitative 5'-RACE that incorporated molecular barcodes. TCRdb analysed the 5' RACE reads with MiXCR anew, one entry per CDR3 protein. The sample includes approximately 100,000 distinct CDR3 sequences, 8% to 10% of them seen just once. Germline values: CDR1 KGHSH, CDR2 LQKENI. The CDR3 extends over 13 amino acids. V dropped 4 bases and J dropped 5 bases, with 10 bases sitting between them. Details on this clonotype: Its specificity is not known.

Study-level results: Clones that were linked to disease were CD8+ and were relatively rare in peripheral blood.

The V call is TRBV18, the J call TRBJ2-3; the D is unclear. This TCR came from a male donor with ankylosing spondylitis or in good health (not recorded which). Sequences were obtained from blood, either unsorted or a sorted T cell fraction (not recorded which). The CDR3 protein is CASSRQHEDTQYF. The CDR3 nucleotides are TGTGCCAGCTCACGGCAGCATGAAGATACGCAGTATTTT.